The rows below give T cell receptor beta chains drawn from one sample of a study of CD4 T cell repertoires in COVID-19. Produced via immunoSEQ multiplex PCR; TCRdb's table is partial and in-frame only. The repertoire holds roughly 23,000 clones, with around 86% as singletons. Material: central memory CD4+ T cells from blood, obtained before the COVID-19 pandemic. The receptors originated from a human donor who had COVID-19. The conserved cysteine and the conserved F or W are not part of the CDR3 here. Each record gives: J gene, V gene, CDR3 protein.

J gene: TRBJ2-1
V gene: TRBV7-8
CDR3 protein: ASSRVAGDIRGYNEQF

J gene: TRBJ1-3
V gene: TRBV9
CDR3 protein: ASSTGSAGNTIY

J gene: TRBJ2-7
V gene: TRBV15
CDR3 protein: ATSGPGQGINEQY

J gene: TRBJ2-5
V gene: TRBV5-4
CDR3 protein: ASSLAAGGRLETQY

J gene: TRBJ2-3
V gene: TRBV10-3
CDR3 protein: AIRSGEDPSTDTQY

J gene: TRBJ2-7
V gene: TRBV21-1
CDR3 protein: ASSNGLAEYEQY

J gene: TRBJ2-3
V gene: TRBV9
CDR3 protein: ASSVEERASESQY

J gene: TRBJ2-2
V gene: TRBV5-1
CDR3 protein: ASSSDRVDTGELF

J gene: TRBJ1-2
V gene: TRBV19
CDR3 protein: ASSIARTSGYT

J gene: TRBJ2-7
V gene: TRBV5-1
CDR3 protein: ASSTLADKTYEQY

J gene: TRBJ1-3
V gene: TRBV19
CDR3 protein: ASGQPFDSGNTIY

J gene: TRBJ2-5
V gene: TRBV28
CDR3 protein: ASSLQTSGRNEQY

J gene: TRBJ2-7
V gene: TRBV6-1
CDR3 protein: ASSDRAGGKTYEQY

J gene: TRBJ2-6
V gene: TRBV19
CDR3 protein: ASSIWEGRGANVLT

J gene: TRBJ1-3
V gene: TRBV7-8
CDR3 protein: ASSFRRGQGNTIY

J gene: TRBJ2-1
V gene: TRBV6-5
CDR3 protein: ASSYTILYNEQF

J gene: TRBJ2-3
V gene: TRBV5-6
CDR3 protein: ASSWNKRLADRTDTQY

J gene: TRBJ2-7
V gene: TRBV30
CDR3 protein: ASIAGGVNEQY

J gene: TRBJ1-5
V gene: TRBV29-1
CDR3 protein: SAQQGTGRNQPQH

J gene: TRBJ2-6
V gene: TRBV6-1
CDR3 protein: ASSEQGNSGANVLT

J gene: TRBJ1-2
V gene: TRBV5-1
CDR3 protein: ASSFIMRSGYT

J gene: TRBJ1-5
V gene: TRBV27
CDR3 protein: ASSPLLHRSDQPQH

J gene: TRBJ2-3
V gene: TRBV21-1
CDR3 protein: ASSKADRGCIDTQY

J gene: TRBJ2-3
V gene: TRBV11-3
CDR3 protein: ASSDRGTTDTQY

J gene: TRBJ2-5
V gene: TRBV5-1
CDR3 protein: ASSLARGRGRETQY

J gene: TRBJ2-5
V gene: TRBV5-1
CDR3 protein: ASQGRASREEDQETQY

J gene: TRBJ1-1
V gene: TRBV6-5
CDR3 protein: ASALKGNTEAF

J gene: TRBJ2-7
V gene: TRBV28
CDR3 protein: ASGTGFYEQY

J gene: TRBJ1-2
V gene: TRBV19
CDR3 protein: ASSRLDLQGTYGYT